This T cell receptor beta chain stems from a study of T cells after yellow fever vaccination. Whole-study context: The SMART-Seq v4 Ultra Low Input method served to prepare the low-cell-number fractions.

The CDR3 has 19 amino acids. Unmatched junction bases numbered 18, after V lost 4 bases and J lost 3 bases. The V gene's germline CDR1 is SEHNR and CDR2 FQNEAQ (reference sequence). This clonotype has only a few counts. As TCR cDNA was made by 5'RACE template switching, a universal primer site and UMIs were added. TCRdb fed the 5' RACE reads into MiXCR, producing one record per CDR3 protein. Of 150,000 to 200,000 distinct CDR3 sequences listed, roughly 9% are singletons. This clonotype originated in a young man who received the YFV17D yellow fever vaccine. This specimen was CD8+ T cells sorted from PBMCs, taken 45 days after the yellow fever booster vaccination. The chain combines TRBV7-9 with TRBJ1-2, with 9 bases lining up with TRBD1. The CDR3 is CASSSTPGTGSQFDYGYTF. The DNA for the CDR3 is TGTGCCAGCAGCTCCACGCCCGGGACAGGGAGTCAATTCGACTATGGCTACACCTTC.